This is a list of T cell receptor beta chains from one sample in a study of shared clonotypes between healthy human individuals. Clones were read by immunoSEQ multiplex PCR, and TCRdb kept only the in-frame ones, dropping some. Of around 2.5 million clones listed, over 85% are singletons. Sequenced material: naive CD4+ T cells from PBMCs. The receptors shown here come from a man aged 18 to 30 in good health. Some clones in this sample may be carry-over from other donors' samples. CDR3s include the opening cysteine and the closing phenylalanine or tryptophan. A D gene is named only where the DNA matches it firmly. Size is omitted from some rows. Given values are once, few, many or a class for expanded clones.

j_gene: TRBJ1-5
v_gene: TRBV6-1
d_gene: NA
abundance: NA
CDR3aa: CASSDQNSNQPQHF
CDR3nt: TGTGCCAGCAGTGACCAGAATAGCAATCAGCCCCAGCATTTT

j_gene: TRBJ1-3
v_gene: TRBV7-2
d_gene: TRBD1
abundance: NA
CDR3aa: CASSPWTGGFSGNTIYF
CDR3nt: TGTGCCAGCAGCCCTTGGACAGGGGGATTCTCCGGAAACACCATATATTTT

j_gene: TRBJ2-7
v_gene: TRBV5-1
d_gene: TRBD2
abundance: NA
CDR3aa: CASSLDRLAGGLDEQYF
CDR3nt: TGCGCCAGCAGCTTGGATAGGCTAGCGGGAGGGTTGGACGAGCAGTACTTC

j_gene: TRBJ1-4
v_gene: TRBV28
d_gene: TRBD1
abundance: NA
CDR3aa: CASRDRDIEKLFF
CDR3nt: TGTGCCAGCAGAGACAGGGATATTGAAAAACTGTTTTTT

j_gene: TRBJ2-5
v_gene: TRBV2
d_gene: TRBD2
abundance: NA
CDR3aa: CASSSSGGPVETQYF
CDR3nt: TGTGCCAGCAGTTCCAGCGGGGGGCCGGTGGAGACCCAGTACTTC

j_gene: TRBJ2-2
v_gene: TRBV7-2
d_gene: TRBD1
abundance: NA
CDR3aa: CASSAGTGYTGELFF
CDR3nt: TGTGCCAGCAGCGCCGGGACAGGGTACACCGGGGAGCTGTTTTTT

j_gene: TRBJ1-3
v_gene: TRBV28
d_gene: NA
abundance: NA
CDR3aa: CASSLRPGNTIYF
CDR3nt: TGTGCCAGCAGTCTCCGTCCTGGAAACACCATATATTTT

j_gene: TRBJ1-6
v_gene: TRBV2
d_gene: NA
abundance: NA
CDR3aa: CASSVGENSPLHF
CDR3nt: TGTGCCAGCAGTGTTGGAGAAAATTCACCCCTCCACTTT

j_gene: TRBJ2-7
v_gene: TRBV9
d_gene: TRBD1
abundance: NA
CDR3aa: CASSPGKQGIGEQYF
CDR3nt: TGTGCCAGCAGCCCGGGTAAACAGGGGATCGGCGAGCAGTACTTC

j_gene: TRBJ1-2
v_gene: TRBV6-5
d_gene: TRBD1
abundance: NA
CDR3aa: CASTPDRVSYGYTF
CDR3nt: TGTGCCAGCACCCCGGACAGGGTCTCCTATGGCTACACCTTC

j_gene: TRBJ2-7
v_gene: TRBV18
d_gene: NA
abundance: once
CDR3aa: CASSPRDKQTHEQYF
CDR3nt: TGTGCCAGCTCACCCCGGGACAAACAAACTCACGAGCAGTACTTC

j_gene: TRBJ2-3
v_gene: TRBV11-2
d_gene: NA
abundance: once
CDR3aa: CASSLVQGPTDTQYF
CDR3nt: TGTGCCAGCAGCTTAGTGCAGGGACCCACAGATACGCAGTATTTT

j_gene: TRBJ2-5
v_gene: TRBV7-2
d_gene: TRBD2
abundance: NA
CDR3aa: CASSLRPSGVEEETQYF
CDR3nt: TGTGCCAGCAGCTTACGGCCTAGCGGGGTGGAGGAAGAGACCCAGTACTTC

j_gene: TRBJ1-1
v_gene: TRBV5-1
d_gene: NA
abundance: NA
CDR3aa: CASSLTNTEAFF
CDR3nt: TGCGCCAGCAGCTTAACGAACACTGAAGCTTTCTTT

j_gene: TRBJ2-7
v_gene: TRBV7-9
d_gene: NA
abundance: NA
CDR3aa: CASSFRGRPYEQYF
CDR3nt: TGTGCCAGCAGCTTCCGGGGGAGACCCTACGAGCAGTACTTC

j_gene: TRBJ1-2
v_gene: TRBV11-2
d_gene: TRBD1
abundance: once
CDR3aa: CASSSNAGTGGNGYTF
CDR3nt: TGTGCCAGCAGCTCCAACGCCGGGACAGGGGGCAATGGCTACACCTTC

j_gene: TRBJ1-5
v_gene: TRBV5-5
d_gene: TRBD1
abundance: NA
CDR3aa: CASSLSGQGASNNQPQHF
CDR3nt: TGTGCCAGCAGCCTATCGGGACAGGGGGCCTCGAACAATCAGCCCCAGCATTTT

j_gene: TRBJ2-3
v_gene: TRBV4-3
d_gene: NA
abundance: NA
CDR3aa: CASSQGGDTQYF
CDR3nt: TGCGCCAGCAGCCAGGGTGGAGATACGCAGTATTTT

j_gene: TRBJ2-5
v_gene: TRBV27
d_gene: NA
abundance: NA
CDR3aa: CASSLLGSTYQEAQYF
CDR3nt: TGTGCCAGCAGTTTGTTGGGCAGTACGTACCAAGAGGCCCAGTACTTC

j_gene: TRBJ1-1
v_gene: TRBV28
d_gene: TRBD1
abundance: NA
CDR3aa: CASSQTGGLALNTEAFF
CDR3nt: TGTGCCAGCAGCCAAACAGGGGGCCTTGCCCTGAACACTGAAGCTTTCTTT

j_gene: TRBJ2-7
v_gene: TRBV29-1
d_gene: NA
abundance: NA
CDR3aa: CSVESDRPSYEQYF
CDR3nt: TGCAGCGTTGAAAGCGACAGGCCCTCCTACGAGCAGTACTTC

j_gene: TRBJ1-1
v_gene: TRBV14
d_gene: NA
abundance: NA
CDR3aa: CASSQNIQGEAFF
CDR3nt: TGTGCCAGCAGCCAAAACATTCAGGGTGAAGCTTTCTTT

j_gene: TRBJ2-2
v_gene: TRBV2
d_gene: TRBD1
abundance: NA
CDR3aa: CASRGTGTGELFF
CDR3nt: TGTGCCAGCAGGGGGACAGGCACCGGGGAGCTGTTTTTT

j_gene: TRBJ1-5
v_gene: TRBV29-1
d_gene: NA
abundance: NA
CDR3aa: CSVELPGDQPQHF
CDR3nt: TGCAGCGTTGAGTTGCCGGGGGATCAGCCCCAGCATTTT

j_gene: TRBJ2-3
v_gene: TRBV4-1
d_gene: TRBD2
abundance: NA
CDR3aa: CASSQVTSSGRCTDTQYF
CDR3nt: TGCGCCAGCAGCCAAGTAACTTCTAGCGGGAGGTGCACAGATACGCAGTATTTT

j_gene: TRBJ2-7
v_gene: TRBV7-9
d_gene: TRBD1
abundance: once
CDR3aa: CASSTTGGPYEQYF
CDR3nt: TGTGCCAGCAGCACGACAGGGGGTCCCTACGAGCAGTACTTC

j_gene: TRBJ1-3
v_gene: TRBV7-6
d_gene: TRBD1
abundance: NA
CDR3aa: CASSPRRQGTGNTIYF
CDR3nt: TGTGCCAGCAGTCCACGAAGACAGGGGACTGGAAACACCATATATTTT

j_gene: TRBJ2-2
v_gene: TRBV4-1
d_gene: TRBD2
abundance: NA
CDR3aa: CASSQAFPGLGLWQLFF
CDR3nt: TGCGCCAGCAGCCAAGCCTTCCCGGGACTAGGGTTATGGCAGCTGTTTTTT

j_gene: TRBJ1-2
v_gene: TRBV28
d_gene: NA
abundance: NA
CDR3aa: CASSFRFRGNYGYTF
CDR3nt: TGTGCCAGCAGTTTTAGGTTCAGGGGAAACTATGGCTACACCTTC

j_gene: TRBJ1-1
v_gene: TRBV5-6
d_gene: NA
abundance: once
CDR3aa: CASSKRPRTGTEAFF
CDR3nt: TGTGCCAGCAGCAAGCGGCCTCGAACCGGCACTGAAGCTTTCTTT

j_gene: TRBJ1-3
v_gene: TRBV6-1
d_gene: TRBD1
abundance: NA
CDR3aa: CASSEDRGNTIYF
CDR3nt: TGTGCCAGCAGTGAGGACAGGGGAAACACCATATATTTT

j_gene: TRBJ1-1
v_gene: TRBV15
d_gene: TRBD1
abundance: NA
CDR3aa: CATSRGQGNTEAFF
CDR3nt: TGTGCCACCAGCAGGGGACAGGGGAACACTGAAGCTTTCTTT